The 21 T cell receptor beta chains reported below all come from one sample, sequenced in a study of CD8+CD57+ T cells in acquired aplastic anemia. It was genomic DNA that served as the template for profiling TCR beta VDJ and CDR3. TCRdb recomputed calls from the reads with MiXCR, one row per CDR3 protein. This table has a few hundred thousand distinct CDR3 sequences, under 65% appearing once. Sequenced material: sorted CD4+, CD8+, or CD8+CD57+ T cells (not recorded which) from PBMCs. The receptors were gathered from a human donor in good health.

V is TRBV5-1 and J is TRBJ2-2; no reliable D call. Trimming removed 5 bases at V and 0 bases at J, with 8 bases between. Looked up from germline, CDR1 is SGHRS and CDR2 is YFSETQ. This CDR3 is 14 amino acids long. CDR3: CASSSVTNTGELFF. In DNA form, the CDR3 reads TGCGCCAGCAGTTCGGTTACGAACACCGGGGAGCTGTTTTTT.

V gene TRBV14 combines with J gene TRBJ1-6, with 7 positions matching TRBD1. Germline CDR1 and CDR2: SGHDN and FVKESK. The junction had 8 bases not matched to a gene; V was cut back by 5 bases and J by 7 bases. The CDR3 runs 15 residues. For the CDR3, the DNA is TGTGCCAGCAGCTCCCGACAGGGAATAAATTCACCCCTCCACTTT. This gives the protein CASSSRQGINSPLHF.

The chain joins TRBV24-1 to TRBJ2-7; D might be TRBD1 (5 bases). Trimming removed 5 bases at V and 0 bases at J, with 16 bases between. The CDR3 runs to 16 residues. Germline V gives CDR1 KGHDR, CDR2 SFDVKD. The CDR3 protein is CATSVAKEGASYEQYF. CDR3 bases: TGTGCCACCAGTGTGGCTAAGGAAGGGGCCTCCTACGAGCAGTACTTC.

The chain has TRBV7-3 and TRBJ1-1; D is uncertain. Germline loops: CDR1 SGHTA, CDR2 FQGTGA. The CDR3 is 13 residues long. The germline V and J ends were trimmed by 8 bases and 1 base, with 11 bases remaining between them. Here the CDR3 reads CASQREPNTEAFF. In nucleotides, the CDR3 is TGTGCCAGCCAAAGGGAACCGAACACTGAAGCTTTCTTT.

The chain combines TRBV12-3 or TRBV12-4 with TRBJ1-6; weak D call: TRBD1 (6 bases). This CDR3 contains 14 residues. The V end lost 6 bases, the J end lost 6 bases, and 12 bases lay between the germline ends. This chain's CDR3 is CASSTGQPNSPLHF. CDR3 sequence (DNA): TGTGCCAGCAGCACCGGACAGCCTAATTCACCCCTCCACTTT.

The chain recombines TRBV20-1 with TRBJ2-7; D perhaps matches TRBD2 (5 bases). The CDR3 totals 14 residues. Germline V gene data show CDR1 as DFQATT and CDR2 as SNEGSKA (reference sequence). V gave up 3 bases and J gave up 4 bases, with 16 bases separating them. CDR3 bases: TGCAGTGCTAGGGACTTCGAGGGCATTTACGAGCAGTACTTC. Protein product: CSARDFEGIYEQYF.

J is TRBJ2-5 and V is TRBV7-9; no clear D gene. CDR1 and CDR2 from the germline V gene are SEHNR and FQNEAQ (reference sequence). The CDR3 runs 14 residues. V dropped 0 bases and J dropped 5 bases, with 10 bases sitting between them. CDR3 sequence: CASSLALEWETQYF. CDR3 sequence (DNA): TGTGCCAGCAGCTTAGCGTTGGAGTGGGAGACCCAGTACTTC.

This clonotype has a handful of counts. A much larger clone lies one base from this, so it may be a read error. DNA for the CDR3: TGTGCCAGCAGCTCGGGTTACACTGAAGCTTTCTTT. This codes for CASSSGYTEAFF. This chain connects TRBV5-5 to TRBJ1-1; D call uncertain. V lost 3 bases to trimming and J lost 3 bases, with 6 bases between them. Germline V gene lookup returns CDR1 SGHKS and CDR2 YYEKEE (reference sequence). The CDR3 has 12 amino acids.

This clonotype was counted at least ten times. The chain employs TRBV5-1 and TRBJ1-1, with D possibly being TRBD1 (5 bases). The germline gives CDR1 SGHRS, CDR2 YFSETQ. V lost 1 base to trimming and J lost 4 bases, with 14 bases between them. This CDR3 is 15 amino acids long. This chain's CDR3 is CASSLRSSGGTEAFF. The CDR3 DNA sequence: TGCGCCAGCAGCTTGAGATCATCGGGGGGCACTGAAGCTTTCTTT.

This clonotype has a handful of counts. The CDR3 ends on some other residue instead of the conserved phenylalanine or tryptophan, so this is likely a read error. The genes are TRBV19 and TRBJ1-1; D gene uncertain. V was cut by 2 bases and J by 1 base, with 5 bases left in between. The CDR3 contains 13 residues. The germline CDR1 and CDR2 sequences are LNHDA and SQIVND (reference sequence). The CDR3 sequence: CASSISGNTEAFL. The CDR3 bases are TGTGCCAGTAGTATAAGCGGGAACACTGAAGCTTTCCTT.

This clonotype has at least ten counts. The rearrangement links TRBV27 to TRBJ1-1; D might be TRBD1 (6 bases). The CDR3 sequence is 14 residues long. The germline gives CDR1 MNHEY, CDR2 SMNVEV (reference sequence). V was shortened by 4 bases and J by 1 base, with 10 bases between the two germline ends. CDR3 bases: TGTGCCAGCAGTTGGGGGGGCGGGAACACTGAAGCTTTCTTT. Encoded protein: CASSWGGGNTEAFF.

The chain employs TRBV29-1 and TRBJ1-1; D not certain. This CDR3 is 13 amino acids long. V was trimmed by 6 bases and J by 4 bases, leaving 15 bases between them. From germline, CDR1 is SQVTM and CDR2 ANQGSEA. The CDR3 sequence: CSVATGQRTEAFF. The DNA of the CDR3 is TGCAGCGTCGCCACGGGCCAGCGCACTGAAGCTTTCTTT.

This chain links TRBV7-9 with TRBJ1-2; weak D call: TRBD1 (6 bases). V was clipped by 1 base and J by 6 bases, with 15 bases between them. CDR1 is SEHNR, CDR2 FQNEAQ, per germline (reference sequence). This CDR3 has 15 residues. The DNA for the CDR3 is TGTGCCAGCAGCTTAGGAACAGGGTTTGGGCATGGCTACACCTTC. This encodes CASSLGTGFGHGYTF.

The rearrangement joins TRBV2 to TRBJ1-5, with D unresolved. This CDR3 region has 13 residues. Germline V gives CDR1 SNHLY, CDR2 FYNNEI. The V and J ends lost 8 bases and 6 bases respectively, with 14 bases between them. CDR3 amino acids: CASRDVQAQPQHF. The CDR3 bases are TGTGCCAGCCGGGATGTACAAGCTCAGCCCCAGCATTTT.

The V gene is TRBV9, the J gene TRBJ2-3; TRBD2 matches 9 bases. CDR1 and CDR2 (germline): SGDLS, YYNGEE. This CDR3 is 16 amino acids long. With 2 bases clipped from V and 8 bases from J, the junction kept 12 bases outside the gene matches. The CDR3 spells CASSVAGGGEVGTQYF. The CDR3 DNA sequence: TGTGCCAGCAGCGTGGCAGGCGGGGGGGAGGTAGGTACGCAGTATTTT.

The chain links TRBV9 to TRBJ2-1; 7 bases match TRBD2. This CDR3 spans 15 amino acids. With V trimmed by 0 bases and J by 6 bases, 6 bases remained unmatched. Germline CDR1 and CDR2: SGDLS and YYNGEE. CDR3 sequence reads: CASSVDREVRNEQFF. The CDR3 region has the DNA TGTGCCAGCAGCGTAGACCGGGAGGTCCGCAATGAGCAGTTCTTC.

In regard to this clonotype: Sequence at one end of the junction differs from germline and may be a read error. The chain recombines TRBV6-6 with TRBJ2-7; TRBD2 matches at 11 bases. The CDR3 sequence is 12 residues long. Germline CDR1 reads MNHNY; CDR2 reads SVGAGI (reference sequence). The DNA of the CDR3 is TGTGCCAGCAGGGGACTAGCGGAACAGCAATACTTC. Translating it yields CASRGLAEQQYF.

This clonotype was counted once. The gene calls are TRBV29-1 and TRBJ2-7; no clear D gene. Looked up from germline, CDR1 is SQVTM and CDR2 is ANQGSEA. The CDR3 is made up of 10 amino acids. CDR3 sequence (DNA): TGCAGTTACGGTGGAGCCGAGCAGTACTTC. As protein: CSYGGAEQYF.

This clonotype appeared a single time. CDR3 amino acids: CASETGGANYGYTF. CDR3 nucleotides: TGTGCCAGCGAGACCGGGGGGGCTAACTATGGCTACACCTTC. The V and J genes are TRBV7-8 and TRBJ1-2, with a weak D call TRBD1 (5 bases). Trimming stripped 8 bases from V and 0 bases from J, with 13 bases between. Germline CDR1 and CDR2: SGHVS and FQNEAQ. The CDR3 has 14 amino acids.

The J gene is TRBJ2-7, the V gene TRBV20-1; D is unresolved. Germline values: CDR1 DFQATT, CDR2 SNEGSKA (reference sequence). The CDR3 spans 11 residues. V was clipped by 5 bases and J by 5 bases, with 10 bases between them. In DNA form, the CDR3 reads TGCAGTGCTTCTGGTTCGGACGAGCAGTACTTC. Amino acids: CSASGSDEQYF.

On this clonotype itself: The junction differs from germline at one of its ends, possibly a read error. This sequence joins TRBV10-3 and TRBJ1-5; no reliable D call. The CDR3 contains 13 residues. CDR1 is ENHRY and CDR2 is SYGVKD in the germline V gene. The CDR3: CASSDHNNQPQHF. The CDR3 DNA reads TGTGCCAGCAGTGATCACAACAATCAGCCCCAGCATTTT.